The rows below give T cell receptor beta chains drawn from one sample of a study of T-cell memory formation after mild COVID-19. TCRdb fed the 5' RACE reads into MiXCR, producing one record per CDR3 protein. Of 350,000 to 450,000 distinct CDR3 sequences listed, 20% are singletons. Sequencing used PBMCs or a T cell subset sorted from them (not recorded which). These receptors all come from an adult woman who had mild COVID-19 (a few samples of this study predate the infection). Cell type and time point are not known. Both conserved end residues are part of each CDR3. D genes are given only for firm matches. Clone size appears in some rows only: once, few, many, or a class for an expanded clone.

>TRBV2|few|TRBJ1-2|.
TGTGCCAGCAGGCGGGAGGCAGGAGACCTATATGGCTACACCTTC
CASRREAGDLYGYTF
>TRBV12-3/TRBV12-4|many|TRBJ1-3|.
TGTGCCAGCAGTTTTTCTGGAAACACCATATATTTT
CASSFSGNTIYF
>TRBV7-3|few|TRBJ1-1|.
TGTGCCAGCAGAGAGACGATGAACACTGAAGCTTTCTTT
CASRETMNTEAFF
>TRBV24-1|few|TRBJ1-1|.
TGTGCCACCAGGGGGCCGAGGGAGGACACTGAAGCTTTCTTT
CATRGPREDTEAFF
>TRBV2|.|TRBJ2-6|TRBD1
TGTGCCAGTCCCCCGGGACAGGGGATCCCTGGGGCCAACGTCCTGACTTTC
CASPPGQGIPGANVLTF
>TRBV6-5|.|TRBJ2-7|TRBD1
TGTGCCAGCAGTTATACTGGGGGACAGCTCTACGAGCAGTACTTC
CASSYTGGQLYEQYF
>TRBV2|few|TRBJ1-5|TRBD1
TGTGCCAGCAGCGCGACAGGGCCCCGCATGCCCCAGCATTTT
CASSATGPRMPQHF
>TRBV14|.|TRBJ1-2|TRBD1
TGTGCCAGCAGCCAAGCAGGGGGGACGGAGAAGTCCTACACCTTC
CASSQAGGTEKSYTF
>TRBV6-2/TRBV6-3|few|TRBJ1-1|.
TGTGCCAGCAGACAAGGCTTGGACACTGAAGCTTTCTTT
CASRQGLDTEAFF
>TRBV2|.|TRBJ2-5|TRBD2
TGTGCCAGCAGTGAAAGGAGGGCTAGCGGGAGGAAAGAGACCCAGTACTTC
CASSERRASGRKETQYF
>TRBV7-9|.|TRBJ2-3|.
TGTGCCAGCAGCTTAGCACCGCTAGTGGAGGATACGCAGTATTTT
CASSLAPLVEDTQYF
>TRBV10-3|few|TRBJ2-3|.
TGTGCCATCAGTGAGGGGTGGACAGATACGCAGTATTTT
CAISEGWTDTQYF
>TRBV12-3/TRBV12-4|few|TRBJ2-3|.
TGTGCCAGCAGTTTGCTTAGCACAGATACGCAGTATTTT
CASSLLSTDTQYF
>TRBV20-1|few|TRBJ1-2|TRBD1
TGCAGTGCCAGACCACCAAGACAGGGATTGGCGGTTGGCTACACCTTC
CSARPPRQGLAVGYTF
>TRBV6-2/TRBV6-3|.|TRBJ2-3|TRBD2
TGTGCCAGCAGTTGCCCTAGCGGGAGGGTGACAGATACGCAGTATTTT
CASSCPSGRVTDTQYF
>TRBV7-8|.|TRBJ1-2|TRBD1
TGTGCCAGCAGCTTAGTTCAGTATCAGGGGGCGATTAGTGGCTACACCTTC
CASSLVQYQGAISGYTF
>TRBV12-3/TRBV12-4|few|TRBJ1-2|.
TGTGCCAGCAGTCCCCTCTATGGCTACACCTTC
CASSPLYGYTF
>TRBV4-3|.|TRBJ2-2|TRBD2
TGCGCCAGCAGCCAAAGAAGAGCGGGAGGCCCCGGGGAGCTGTTTTTT
CASSQRRAGGPGELFF
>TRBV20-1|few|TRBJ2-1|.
TGCAGTGCTAAAAATTACAATGAGCAGTTCTTC
CSAKNYNEQFF
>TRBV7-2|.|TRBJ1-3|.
TGTGCCAGCAGCTTAGACCCCAGGGCTGGAAACACCATATATTTT
CASSLDPRAGNTIYF
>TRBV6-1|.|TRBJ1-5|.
TGTGCCAGCAGTGGCAGGGAAGGCGGGAATCAGCCCCAGCATTTT
CASSGREGGNQPQHF
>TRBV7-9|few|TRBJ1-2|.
TGTGCCGGCACGACAGGTTATCGCGGCTACACCTTC
CAGTTGYRGYTF
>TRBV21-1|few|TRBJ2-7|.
TGTGCCTGGTACTACGAGCAGTACTTC
CAWYYEQYF
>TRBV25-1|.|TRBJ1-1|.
TGTGCCAGCAGTGAATCCACGTCGGCGACTGAAGCTTTCTTT
CASSESTSATEAFF
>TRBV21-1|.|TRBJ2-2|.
TGTGCCAGCAGCAATGGGGTGACCGGGGAGCTGTTTTTT
CASSNGVTGELFF
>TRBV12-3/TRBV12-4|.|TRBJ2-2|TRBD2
TGTGCCAGCAGCCAGACTAGCGGGGGCCTGAACACCGGGGAGCTGTTTTTT
CASSQTSGGLNTGELFF
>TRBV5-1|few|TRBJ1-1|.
TGCGCCAGCAGCTTTCAGACGGGGAACACTGAAGCTTTCTTT
CASSFQTGNTEAFF
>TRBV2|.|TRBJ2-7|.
TGTGCCAGCAGGGCGTCGAGGGACATCGCCTATTACGAGCAGTACTTC
CASRASRDIAYYEQYF
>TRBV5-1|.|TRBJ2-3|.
TGCGCCAGCAGTCGGGCGGAGTACACAGATACGCAGTATTTT
CASSRAEYTDTQYF
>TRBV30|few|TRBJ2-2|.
TGTGCCTGGAGTGCCGGTTGGGGGACCGGGGAGCTGTTTTTT
CAWSAGWGTGELFF
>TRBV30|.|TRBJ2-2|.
TGTGCCTGGAGTGTACAGGGTACCGGGGAGCTGTTTTTT
CAWSVQGTGELFF
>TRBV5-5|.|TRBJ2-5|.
TGTGCCAGCAGCTTGTTAGTTGGGGTACGGGAGACCCAGTACTTC
CASSLLVGVRETQYF
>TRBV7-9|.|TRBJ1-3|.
TGTGCCAGCAGCCCGGAAGGGGCCCGTGGAAACACCATATATTTT
CASSPEGARGNTIYF
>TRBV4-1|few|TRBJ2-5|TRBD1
TGCGCCAGCAGCCACACAGGGGGCGGTGAGACCCAGTACTTC
CASSHTGGGETQYF
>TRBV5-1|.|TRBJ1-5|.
TGCGCCAGCAGAGACCAGGATAATCAGCCCCAGCATTTT
CASRDQDNQPQHF
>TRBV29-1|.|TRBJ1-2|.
TGCAGCGTTGAATGGTTGTCGGGACATGTACTAGGAACGGACTATGGCTACACCTTC
CSVEWLSGHVLGTDYGYTF
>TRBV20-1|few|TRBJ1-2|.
TGCAGTGCTCACCACCGTTCTAACTATGGCTACACCTTC
CSAHHRSNYGYTF
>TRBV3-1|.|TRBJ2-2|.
TGTGCCAGCAGCCAAGACACCGGGGAGCTGTTTTTT
CASSQDTGELFF
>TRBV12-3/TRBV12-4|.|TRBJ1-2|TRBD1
TGTGCCAGCAGCTCGGGACAGCAATTCTATGGCTACACCTTC
CASSSGQQFYGYTF
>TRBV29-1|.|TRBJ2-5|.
TGCAGCGTTGACCGGGACCAAGAGACCCAGTACTTC
CSVDRDQETQYF
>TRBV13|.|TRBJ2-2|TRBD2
TGTGCCAGCAGCTTTCCACGACTAGCGGGAAACACCGGGGAGCTGTTTTTT
CASSFPRLAGNTGELFF
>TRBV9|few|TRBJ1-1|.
TGTGCCAGCAGCGGCCCGTGGGACGGTCGAGCTTTCTTT
CASSGPWDGRAFF
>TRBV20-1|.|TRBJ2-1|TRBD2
TGCAGTGCTAGAGATAACGGGGGGGCTCAGTTCTTC
CSARDNGGAQFF
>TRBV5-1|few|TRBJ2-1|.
TGCGCCAGCAGGATGAGGACACTACCAAGCTCCTACAATGAGCAGTTCTTC
CASRMRTLPSSYNEQFF
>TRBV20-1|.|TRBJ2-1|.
TGCAGTGCTAGTACGTCAGCGGGCGCCTACAATGAGCAGTTCTTC
CSASTSAGAYNEQFF
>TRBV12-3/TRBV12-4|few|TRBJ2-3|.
TGTGCCAGCAGGTCCCTCGGCACAGATACGCAGTATTTT
CASRSLGTDTQYF
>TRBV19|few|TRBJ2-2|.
TGTGCCAGTAGTTCGCATAGGGTATTGTCAACCGGGGAGCTGTTTTTT
CASSSHRVLSTGELFF